This TCR beta chain was identified during a study of identical twins. Study results and limitations: These conclusions were based on statistical analysis (cross-sectional, not following the same donors).

MiXCR, applied by TCRdb to the 5' RACE reads, yields one record per CDR3 protein. The sample holds some 600,000 distinct CDR3 sequences, roughly 7.2% seen once. Healthy Caucasians provided all donations. This CDR3 has 12 residues. This clonotype was picked up many times. Its antigen remains unknown. The junction and the germline gene differ at one end; a read error may be behind it. The sample was also reused in another study, on yellow fever vaccine responses in identical twins. From that paper: After vaccination, twins' T cell response reportedly seemed partly convergent, partly personalized.

The source of this sequence is a woman under 30 in good health. This chain links TRBV12-3 or TRBV12-4 with TRBJ2-2, with D possibly TRBD2 on 5 matching bases. Source material: PBMCs. Here the CDR3 reads CASSLAAGELFF. The CDR3 nucleotides are TGTGCCAGCAGTCTAGCAGCCGGGGAGCTGTTTTTT.